Ten or more counts support the clone carrying this T cell receptor beta chain. The V end lost 3 bases, the J end lost 4 bases, and 15 bases lay between the germline ends. CDR3 size: 15 residues. TCRdb analysed the RT-PCR reads with MiXCR anew, one entry per CDR3 protein. This sample has about 680,000 distinct CDR3 sequences, with 12% to 15% found just once. The source material was memory CD4+ T cells from blood. The chain joins TRBV12-3 or TRBV12-4 to TRBJ1-2; D gene uncertain. This TCR was recovered from a female donor in good health, serving as a healthy control. The CDR3 reads CASSFPSVAGYGYTF. The DNA for the CDR3 is TGTGCCAGCAGTTTCCCGTCGGTGGCAGGCTATGGCTACACCTTC.